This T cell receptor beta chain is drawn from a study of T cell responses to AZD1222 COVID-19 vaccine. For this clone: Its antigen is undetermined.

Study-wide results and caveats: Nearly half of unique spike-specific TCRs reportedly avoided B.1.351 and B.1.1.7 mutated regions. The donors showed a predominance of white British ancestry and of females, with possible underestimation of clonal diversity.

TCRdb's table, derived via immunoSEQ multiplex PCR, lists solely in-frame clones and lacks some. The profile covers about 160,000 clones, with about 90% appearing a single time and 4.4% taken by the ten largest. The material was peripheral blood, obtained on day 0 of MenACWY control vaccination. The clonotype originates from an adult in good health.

The CDR3 DNA sequence: TGCAGCACCCGTCTAGCGGCCCAGACCCAGTACTTC. It is translated as CSTRLAAQTQYF. The chain has TRBV29-1 and TRBJ2-5; the match to TRBD2 covers 7 bases. The V gene end was trimmed by 8 bases and the J gene end by 6 bases; junction bases not matched to a gene: 9. Germline CDR1 SQVTM, CDR2 ANQGSEA. This CDR3 region has 12 residues.